This T cell receptor beta chain originates from a study of blood T cell repertoires in COVID-19. This table comes from immunoSEQ multiplex PCR, and its TCRdb copy is limited to in-frame clones, with some not included. The table shows a few hundred thousand clones, with approximately 75% occurring only once. Germline V CDR1 and CDR2: LNHDA, SQIVND (reference sequence). Trimming left V 0 bases short and J 5 bases short, with 10 bases between. The CDR3 runs to 14 residues. Specimen: PBMCs or T cells enriched from blood (not recorded which). The TCR originated in a man in his forties who had recovered from COVID-19. The chain uses TRBV19 and TRBJ1-1; weak D call: TRBD1 (6 bases). The CDR3 DNA is TGTGCCAGTAGTATAGAGACGAGGGGGACTGAAGCTTTCTTT. Encoded protein: CASSIETRGTEAFF.